The 10 T cell receptor beta chains listed next were all sequenced from one sample in a study of T cells in localized non-small cell lung cancer. Only in-frame clones appear in the TCRdb table, and some are missing; sequencing was by immunoSEQ multiplex PCR. The repertoire consists of about 62,000 clones, with 81% occurring once and the leading ten covering 4.7%. This specimen was PBMCs, taken before any cancer treatment. All receptors derive from a man aged 40 to 70 with stage II lung adenocarcinoma.

The V gene is TRBV18, the J gene TRBJ1-2; no firm D call. Per the germline V gene, CDR1 is KGHSH and CDR2 is LQKENI. The germline V and J ends were trimmed by 1 base and 5 bases, with 8 bases remaining between them. This CDR3 is built from 13 residues. CDR3 coding DNA: TGTGCCAGCTCACCACAAAGGAAGTATGGCTACACCTTC. Its translation is CASSPQRKYGYTF.

This chain connects TRBV30 to TRBJ1-1, with unresolved D. There are 13 residues in the CDR3. Germline values: CDR1 GTSNPN, CDR2 SVGIG (reference sequence). Trimming left V 0 bases short and J 1 base short, with 6 bases between. The DNA of the CDR3 is TGTGCCTGGAGTGTACTCTCGAACACTGAAGCTTTCTTT. Translation gives CAWSVLSNTEAFF.

The V gene is TRBV19, the J gene TRBJ1-1, with D possibly being TRBD1 (6 bases). Germline values: CDR1 LNHDA, CDR2 SQIVND (reference sequence). The CDR3 has 14 residues. Trimming took 2 bases from V and 5 from J, leaving 12 bases between them. CDR3 residues: CASSISRGGTEAFF. The CDR3 DNA reads as TGTGCCAGTAGTATAAGCAGGGGTGGAACTGAAGCTTTCTTT.

The gene calls are TRBV7-2 and TRBJ2-1, with D possibly being TRBD2 (6 bases). The length of the CDR3 is 15 residues. Per the germline V gene, CDR1 is SGHTA and CDR2 is FQGNSA. The germline V and J ends were trimmed by 0 bases and 5 bases, with 11 bases remaining between them. CDR3 residues: CASSLAPSDHNEQFF. CDR3 bases: TGTGCCAGCAGCTTAGCCCCTAGCGACCACAATGAGCAGTTCTTC.

The CDR3: CASRKGVLPYEQYF. In DNA, the CDR3 is TGTGCCAGTAGAAAGGGTGTTCTCCCCTACGAGCAGTACTTC. The rearrangement uses TRBV19 and TRBJ2-7, with D hard to call. Germline values: CDR1 LNHDA, CDR2 SQIVND (reference sequence). V was pared by 6 bases and J by 2 bases, with 14 bases between. The CDR3 loop spans 14 amino acids.

This chain uses TRBV6-5 with TRBJ2-2, with 9 bases aligning to TRBD1. With V trimmed by 4 bases and J by 4 bases, 4 bases remained unmatched. The CDR3 loop spans 15 amino acids. CDR1 is MNHEY, CDR2 SVGAGI, per germline. CDR3 in DNA: TGTGCCAGCAGTTCGGGACAGGGTGGCACCGGGGAGCTGTTTTTT. Residues: CASSSGQGGTGELFF.

The genes are TRBV25-1 and TRBJ2-5, with 10 nucleotides matching TRBD2. This CDR3 is 17 amino acids long. Germline assignment: CDR1 MGHDK and CDR2 SYGVNS. V lost 2 bases to trimming and J lost 2 bases; unmatched junction nucleotides: 8. The DNA for the CDR3 is TGTGCCAGCAGTGAAGCCCATGGACTAGCGGTACAAGAGACCCAGTACTTC. Protein sequence: CASSEAHGLAVQETQYF.

This clone was seen a few times. The chain recombines TRBV12-5 with TRBJ1-2; D gene ambiguous. The germline V gene encodes CDR1 LGHNT and CDR2 FRNRAP. The CDR3 runs to 12 residues. V lost 3 bases and J 6 bases, leaving 8 bases between the germline ends. For the CDR3, the DNA is TGTGCTAGTGGTTTTTCCGAGGATGGCTACACCTTC. Its translation: CASGFSEDGYTF. The variable domain in full, completed from reference TRBV12-5 and TRBJ1-2, reads DARVTQTPRHKVTEMGQEVTMRCQPILGHNTVFWYRQTMMQGLELLAYFRNRAPLDDSGMPKDRFSAEMPDATLATLKIQPSEPRDSAVYFCASGFSEDGYTFGSGTRLTVV.

The V and J genes are TRBV9 and TRBJ1-1, with 7 bases lining up with TRBD1. The J segment lost 3 bases and the V segment lost 4 bases, leaving 12 bases of the junction unmatched. The CDR3 extends over 16 amino acids. Germline loops: CDR1 SGDLS, CDR2 YYNGEE. CDR3 sequence (DNA): TGTGCCAGCAGCCCTTGGGACAGCGCAGGTTACACTGAAGCTTTCTTT. This sequence encodes CASSPWDSAGYTEAFF.

V and J are TRBV27 and TRBJ1-5; no definite D call. With 3 bases removed from V and 3 bases from J, the gap between germline ends came to 9 bases. The CDR3 has 14 amino acids. The germline V gene encodes CDR1 MNHEY and CDR2 SMNVEV (reference sequence). The CDR3 here is CASSLQAANQPQHF. CDR3 in DNA: TGTGCCAGCAGTTTGCAGGCCGCCAATCAGCCCCAGCATTTT.